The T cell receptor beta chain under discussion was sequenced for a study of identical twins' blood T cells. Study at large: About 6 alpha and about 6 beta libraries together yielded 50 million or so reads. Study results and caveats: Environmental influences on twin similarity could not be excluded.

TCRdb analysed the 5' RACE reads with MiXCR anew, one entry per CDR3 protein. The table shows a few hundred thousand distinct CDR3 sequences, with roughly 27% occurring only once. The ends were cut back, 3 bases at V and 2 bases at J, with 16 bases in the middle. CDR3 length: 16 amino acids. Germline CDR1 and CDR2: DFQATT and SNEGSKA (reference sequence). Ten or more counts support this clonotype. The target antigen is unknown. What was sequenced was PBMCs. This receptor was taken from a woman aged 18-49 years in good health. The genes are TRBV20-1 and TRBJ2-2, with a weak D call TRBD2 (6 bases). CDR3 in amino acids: CSARRAGRSNTGELFF. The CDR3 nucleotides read TGCAGTGCTAGGAGGGCAGGGAGGAGTAACACCGGGGAGCTGTTTTTT.